Shown below are 16 T cell receptor beta chains from a single sample sequenced in a study of T cells after yellow fever vaccination. TCRdb fed the 5' RACE reads into MiXCR, producing one record per CDR3 protein. Of hundreds of thousands of distinct CDR3 sequences listed, less than 25% are singletons. The starting material was PBMCs, obtained 21 days after the first yellow fever vaccination. The source of these receptors is a man younger than 30 who received the YFV17D yellow fever vaccine.

This clonotype has just a few counts. This chain connects TRBV7-2 to TRBJ1-5, with 11 bases aligning to TRBD1. Germline values: CDR1 SGHTA, CDR2 FQGNSA. The CDR3 spans 17 residues. The trim removed 1 base at V and 2 bases at J, leaving 4 bases unmatched. The CDR3 loop reads CASSLGTGGSGNQPQHF. CDR3 sequence (DNA): TGTGCCAGCAGCTTAGGGACAGGGGGCTCGGGCAATCAGCCCCAGCATTTT.

The V and J genes are TRBV9 and TRBJ2-7, with D tentatively TRBD1 (6 bases). Germline V gene lookup returns CDR1 SGDLS and CDR2 YYNGEE. V gave up 0 bases and J gave up 2 bases, with 9 bases separating them. CDR3 length equals 14 residues. The CDR3 loop reads CASSVGNRAYEQYF. CDR3 coding DNA: TGTGCCAGCAGCGTAGGGAACAGGGCCTACGAGCAGTACTTC.

The CDR3 sequence: CASSYSSGGREAFF. CDR3 in DNA: TGTGCCAGCAGTTACTCGTCGGGAGGACGGGAAGCTTTCTTT. The chain joins TRBV6-5 to TRBJ1-1; D unclear. V was clipped by 0 bases and J by 8 bases, with 13 bases between them. This CDR3 comprises 14 residues. Germline CDR1 and CDR2: MNHEY and SVGAGI.

The chain employs TRBV20-1 and TRBJ1-5; unclear D gene. The germline V and J ends were trimmed by 4 bases and 8 bases, with 12 bases remaining between them. Germline V gene sequence: CDR1 DFQATT, CDR2 SNEGSKA (reference sequence). CDR3 length: 12 amino acids. CDR3 loop: CSATPVFKPQHF. The CDR3, as DNA: TGCAGTGCTACCCCTGTCTTCAAGCCCCAGCATTTT.

Only a few counts were recorded for this clonotype. The chain uses TRBV6-1 and TRBJ2-4, with D possibly called TRBD1 or TRBD2 (5 bases each). Looked up from germline, CDR1 is MNHNS and CDR2 is SASEGT. This CDR3 spans 18 amino acids. V was cut by 5 bases and J by 1 base, with 21 bases left in between. The CDR3 loop reads CASSTPGTSYGAKNIQYF. The CDR3 DNA follows: TGTGCCAGCAGTACACCCGGGACCTCTTACGGCGCCAAAAACATTCAGTACTTC.

This clonotype was found a few times. This chain joins TRBV20-1 and TRBJ1-2; a weak D match, TRBD1 (5 bases). The CDR3 runs 14 residues. The V gene's germline CDR1 is DFQATT and CDR2 SNEGSKA (reference sequence). The germline V and J ends were trimmed by 1 base and 3 bases, with 12 bases remaining between them. As DNA, the CDR3 is TGCAGTGCTAGAGTGGGGGGGTATCACTATGGCTACACCTTC. Protein product: CSARVGGYHYGYTF.

This clonotype was seen just once. The rearrangement links TRBV9 to TRBJ2-3; either TRBD1 or TRBD2 may fit D (5 bases each). CDR3 length: 14 residues. Germline V lookup: CDR1 SGDLS, CDR2 YYNGEE. V lost 3 bases and J lost 2, with 10 bases in between. The CDR3 DNA follows: TGTGCCAGCAGCGCCGGGACGATCACAGATACGCAGTATTTT. Its protein is CASSAGTITDTQYF.

This clonotype was detected a few times. The V gene is TRBV10-3, the J gene TRBJ2-7, with D perhaps being TRBD1 or TRBD2 (5 bases each). The CDR3 covers 14 residues. CDR1 and CDR2 (germline): ENHRY, SYGVKD. Trimming took off 2 bases at V and 6 bases at J, with 14 bases between the two ends. The CDR3 loop reads CAISEPGRFGEQYF. CDR3 nucleotides: TGTGCCATCAGTGAGCCGGGGCGTTTCGGCGAGCAGTACTTC.

This clonotype occurred a few times. V and J are TRBV27 and TRBJ1-6; possibly TRBD1 for D (5 bases). The length of the CDR3 is 15 residues. V shed 0 bases and J shed 14 bases, with 17 bases lying between them. Looked up from germline, CDR1 is MNHEY and CDR2 is SMNVEV (reference sequence). CDR3 sequence reads: CASSLSGTLRGALHF. CDR3 bases: TGTGCCAGCAGTTTATCTGGGACCCTCCGGGGGGCCCTCCACTTT.

The chain uses TRBV9 and TRBJ1-1; no firm D call. V shed 3 bases and J shed 0 bases, with 18 bases lying between them. Per germline, CDR1 SGDLS and CDR2 YYNGEE. CDR3 size: 17 residues. CDR3 bases: TGTGCCAGCAGCGACCCCCGGACTAACGCCATGAACACTGAAGCTTTCTTT. Translating gives CASSDPRTNAMNTEAFF.

The chain has TRBV19 and TRBJ2-1; TRBD2 agrees at 7 bases. Losses at the gene ends were 7 bases for V and 2 bases for J; bases not matched to a gene: 11. Germline V gives CDR1 LNHDA, CDR2 SQIVND (reference sequence). The CDR3 has 16 residues. The DNA of the CDR3 is TGTGCCAGTATTATCAGAGCTAGCGGCCCCTACAATGAGCAGTTCTTC. Its translation is CASIIRASGPYNEQFF.

The chain uses TRBV6-1 and TRBJ2-3; 12 bases line up with TRBD2. The CDR3 spans 14 residues. In germline, CDR1 is MNHNS, CDR2 SASEGT. V was clipped by 11 bases and J by 4 bases; unmatched bases: 7. CDR3 coding DNA: TGTGCCGGAGGACTAGCGGGGTCGGCAGATACGCAGTATTTT. This sequence encodes CAGGLAGSADTQYF.

This clonotype was detected only a few times. This chain links TRBV7-9 with TRBJ2-7; 8 bases fit TRBD1. CDR3 length: 16 amino acids. Germline lookup yields CDR1 SEHNR and CDR2 FQNEAQ (reference sequence). V gave up 0 bases and J gave up 2 bases; unmatched junction bases: 6. The CDR3 DNA sequence: TGTGCCAGCAGCTTAGCACCAGGACAGGGTACCTACGAGCAGTACTTC. Its translation is CASSLAPGQGTYEQYF.

This clonotype turned up a few times. The chain joins TRBV7-3 to TRBJ1-2, with a tentative D call TRBD1 (5 bases). Trimming left V 6 bases short and J 3 bases short, with 29 bases between. In germline, CDR1 is SGHTA, CDR2 FQGTGA. This CDR3 spans 19 amino acids. CDR3 region: CASSPPRAGSADEDYGYTF. For the CDR3, the DNA is TGTGCCAGCAGTCCCCCAAGGGCAGGGAGTGCGGATGAGGACTATGGCTACACCTTC.

The chain couples TRBV7-8 to TRBJ1-1; D perhaps matches TRBD1 (5 bases). The V end was cut by 10 bases, the J end by 3 bases, with 18 bases between. This CDR3 region has 14 residues. Germline CDR1 SGHVS, CDR2 FQNEAQ. In DNA form, the CDR3 reads TGTGCCATCCACACGCTGGGGCGGCACACTGAAGCTTTCTTT. It encodes CAIHTLGRHTEAFF.

Ten or more counts support this clonotype. J is TRBJ2-1 and V is TRBV6-1; weak D call: TRBD2 (6 bases). The V end lost 2 bases, the J end lost 10 bases, and 12 bases lay between the germline ends. Germline V gene lookup returns CDR1 MNHNS and CDR2 SASEGT. The CDR3 consists of 13 residues. The CDR3 DNA reads TGTGCCAGCAGTGAAATGGCGGGGAACGAGCAGTTCTTC. This translates into CASSEMAGNEQFF.